What follows are 30 T cell receptor beta chains derived from one specimen sequenced in a study of blood T cell repertoires in COVID-19. Sequenced by immunoSEQ multiplex PCR; TCRdb stores in-frame clones only, minus some. This table has 130,000 to 150,000 clones, almost 90% appearing once. The sequencing input was peripheral blood. These receptors were obtained from a human donor in a cohort sampled during active COVID-19.

CDR3 in DNA: TGTGCCAGCAGCCCGAGGGCTGCCGGGGCCAACGTCCTGACTTTC. This translates into CASSPRAAGANVLTF. This chain joins TRBV7-9 and TRBJ2-6; D possibly corresponds to TRBD2 (5 bases). The V end lost 5 bases, the J end lost 4 bases, and 12 bases lay between the germline ends. Per germline, CDR1 SEHNR and CDR2 FQNEAQ (reference sequence). CDR3 length: 15 amino acids.

The chain recombines TRBV5-6 with TRBJ2-3; TRBD1 might be the D (6 bases). Trimming stripped 0 bases from V and 6 bases from J, with 20 bases between. The CDR3 consists of 17 residues. CDR1 and CDR2 (germline): SGHDT, YYEEEE. Written as DNA, the CDR3 is TGTGCCAGCAGCTTGGGGGCCAGGGGCCAGGCTTCGGATACGCAGTATTTT. It specifies CASSLGARGQASDTQYF. The full variable domain, in which reference TRBV5-6 and TRBJ2-3 provide the parts outside the CDR3, is DAGVTQSPTHLIKTRGQQVTLRCSPKSGHDTVSWYQQALGQGPQFIFQYYEEEERQRGNFPDRFSGHQFPNYSSELNVNALLLGDSALYLCASSLGARGQASDTQYFGPGTRLTVL.

V usage is TRBV28 and J usage is TRBJ1-5; D gene ambiguous. This CDR3 region has 12 residues. V lost 8 bases, J lost 9 bases, and 14 bases lay in between. Germline lookup yields CDR1 MDHEN and CDR2 SYDVKM. CDR3 DNA sequence: TGTGCCAGCGGGCAACCGGTCGGGCCCCAGCATTTT. Encoded protein: CASGQPVGPQHF.

The chain is built from TRBV5-8 and TRBJ1-3; possibly TRBD1 for D (5 bases). This CDR3 has 17 amino acids. The germline V gene has CDR1 SGHTS and CDR2 YDEGEE. The V end was cut by 0 bases, the J end by 0 bases, with 13 bases between. CDR3 loop: CASSLEVGASSGNTIYF. As DNA, the CDR3 is TGTGCCAGCAGCTTGGAGGTTGGGGCTTCCTCTGGAAACACCATATATTTT.

The rearrangement links TRBV6-5 to TRBJ1-1, with unresolved D. Trimming shortened V by 0 bases and J by 6 bases, and 8 bases separated the two germline ends. The length of the CDR3 is 13 residues. Germline loops: CDR1 MNHEY, CDR2 SVGAGI. This CDR3 is CASSYSGSSEAFF. The CDR3 bases are TGTGCCAGCAGTTACTCGGGCAGCTCTGAAGCTTTCTTT.

The genes are TRBV4-1 and TRBJ1-1; the D gene is possibly TRBD1 (6 bases). Germline V lookup: CDR1 MGHRA, CDR2 YSYEKL. The V and J ends lost 0 bases and 1 base respectively, with 6 bases between them. This CDR3 comprises 14 residues. The CDR3 loop is CASSQETGNTEAFF. The CDR3 DNA follows: TGCGCCAGCAGCCAAGAGACAGGGAACACTGAAGCTTTCTTT.

On this clone: At one end, the junction sequence differs from germline, possibly due to a read error. The V gene is TRBV7-7, the J gene TRBJ2-1; D gene unclear. The CDR3 sequence is 13 residues long. Germline V gene sequence: CDR1 SSHAT, CDR2 FNYEAQ (reference sequence). The chain's CDR3 is CASSLDSYNEQFF. As DNA, the CDR3 is TGTGCTAGCAGCTTAGATAGCTACAATGAGCAGTTCTTC.

CDR3 amino acids: CASSPRSATNEKLFF. DNA for the CDR3: TGTGCCAGCAGCCCCCGAAGTGCGACTAATGAAAAACTGTTTTTT. The genes are TRBV3-1 (or the pseudogene TRBV3-2) and TRBJ1-4, with no clear D. The CDR3 extends over 15 amino acids. V lost 4 bases to trimming and J lost 2 bases, with 11 bases between them. Germline V gene sequence: CDR1 LGHDT, CDR2 YNNKEL (reference sequence).

This clone was picked up a small number of times. The genes are TRBV7-3 and TRBJ2-7, with TRBD1 matching 8 bases. V dropped 4 bases and J dropped 5; count of bases not matched to a gene: 4. The germline V gene encodes CDR1 SGHTA and CDR2 FQGTGA. The CDR3 covers 13 residues. CDR3 coding DNA: TGTGCCAGCAGCTACGACAGGGGTAACGAGCAGTACTTC. Its protein is CASSYDRGNEQYF.

The gene calls are TRBV7-2 and TRBJ2-3; 9 bases are a match to TRBD2. This CDR3 comprises 16 residues. Germline V CDR1 and CDR2: SGHTA, FQGNSA. V shed 0 bases and J 6 bases; nucleotides not matched to a gene: 7. CDR3 in DNA: TGTGCCAGCAGCTTAGCGCGGGGGGGTTGGTTGGATACGCAGTATTTT. Translating it yields CASSLARGGWLDTQYF. Based on the CDR3 plus reference TRBV7-2 and TRBJ2-3, the full variable domain is GAGVSQSPSNKVTEKGKDVELRCDPISGHTALYWYRQSLGQGLEFLIYFQGNSAPDKSGLPSDRFSAERTGGSVSTLTIQRTQQEDSAVYLCASSLARGGWLDTQYFGPGTRLTVL.

The CDR3 region has the DNA TGTGCCTGGGGCCAGGGGAACACTGAAGCTTTCTTT. This sequence encodes CAWGQGNTEAFF. The rearrangement uses TRBV30 and TRBJ1-1, with D possibly TRBD1 on 5 matching bases. The CDR3 sequence is 12 residues long. Looked up from germline, CDR1 is GTSNPN and CDR2 is SVGIG (reference sequence). The germline V and J ends were trimmed by 5 bases and 1 base, with 8 bases remaining between them.

V gene TRBV20-1 combines with J gene TRBJ2-2, with TRBD1 as a possible D gene (7 bases). There are 15 residues in the CDR3. Germline CDR1 and CDR2: DFQATT and SNEGSKA (reference sequence). With 3 bases removed from V and 7 bases from J, the gap between germline ends came to 18 bases. The CDR3 sequence is CSASRGGGRFGELFF. The CDR3 DNA sequence: TGCAGTGCTAGTCGAGGAGGGGGCAGGTTCGGGGAGCTGTTTTTT.

A word on this clone: The identical CDR3 is also encoded by other nucleotide sequences in the sample. The J gene is TRBJ1-1, the V gene TRBV6-5, with 12 bases fitting TRBD1. Per the germline V gene, CDR1 is MNHEY and CDR2 is SVGAGI. This CDR3 region has 14 residues. Trimming at V came to 2 bases and at J to 10 bases, leaving 5 bases not matched to a gene. CDR3 residues: CASSYTGQGAIAFF. In DNA, the CDR3 is TGTGCCAGCAGTTACACGGGACAGGGGGCGATAGCTTTCTTT.

The rearrangement links TRBV28 to TRBJ1-6; tentative D call: TRBD1 (6 bases). V was shortened by 3 bases and J by 0 bases, with 15 bases between the two germline ends. The germline V gene has CDR1 MDHEN and CDR2 SYDVKM. The CDR3 length is 18 residues. For the CDR3, the DNA is TGTGCCAGCAGTTTCGGCACAGGGTTGTCCTCCTATAATTCACCCCTCCACTTT. This codes for CASSFGTGLSSYNSPLHF.

The gene calls are TRBV28 and TRBJ2-1, with TRBD2 matching over 11 bases. Unmatched junction bases numbered 6, after V lost 6 bases and J lost 2 bases. Germline V lookup: CDR1 MDHEN, CDR2 SYDVKM. This CDR3 region has 16 residues. The CDR3 DNA reads as TGTGCCAGCAGATTGGGACTAGCGGTAACCTACAATGAGCAGTTCTTC. Encoded protein: CASRLGLAVTYNEQFF. Drawing the rest from reference TRBV28 and TRBJ2-1, the complete variable domain is DVKVTQSSRYLVKRTGEKVFLECVQDMDHENMFWYRQDPGLGLRLIYFSYDVKMKEKGDIPEGYSVSREKKERFSLILESASTNQTSMYLCASRLGLAVTYNEQFFGPGTRLTVL.

The chain links TRBV7-3 to TRBJ2-1; 11 bases are shared with TRBD2. Germline lookup yields CDR1 SGHTA and CDR2 FQGTGA. Trimming took 5 bases from V and 7 from J; bases not matched to a gene: 16. CDR3 length: 18 residues. The DNA for the CDR3 is TGTGCCAGCAGCCCCCGGACCGCAACTAGCGGGAGTAAAAATGAGCAGTTCTTC. Translation gives CASSPRTATSGSKNEQFF.

The chain is built from TRBV24-1 and TRBJ1-2; D is possibly TRBD1 (5 bases). The germline gives CDR1 KGHDR, CDR2 SFDVKD. With 3 bases removed from V and 4 bases from J, the gap between germline ends came to 11 bases. The CDR3 runs 14 residues. CDR3 region: CATSDLTETYGYTF. In nucleotides, the CDR3 is TGTGCCACCAGTGATCTGACAGAAACCTATGGCTACACCTTC.

Comment on this clone: This sample includes further DNA sequences coding for the same CDR3. V usage is TRBV3-1 (or the pseudogene TRBV3-2) and J usage is TRBJ2-7; 13 bases align to TRBD2. V lost 4 bases and J lost 4; bases outside the gene matches: 4. CDR3 length: 15 amino acids. The germline gives CDR1 LGHDT, CDR2 YNNKEL (reference sequence). CDR3 bases: TGTGCCAGCAGCCCAGGACTAGCGGGAGCATACGAGCAGTACTTC. Protein sequence: CASSPGLAGAYEQYF.

The rearrangement uses TRBV5-5 and TRBJ2-1; 12 positions agree with TRBD2. CDR1 and CDR2 from the germline V gene are SGHKS and YYEKEE (reference sequence). V lost 7 bases, J lost 7 bases, and 12 bases stayed unmatched. The length of the CDR3 is 16 residues. The CDR3 loop is CASGRGTSGGRNEQFF. The CDR3 coding sequence is TGTGCCAGCGGGCGGGGAACTAGCGGGGGGAGGAATGAGCAGTTCTTC.

The chain is built from TRBV5-4 and TRBJ2-1; 8 bases fit TRBD1. V lost 4 bases and J lost 12; bases outside the gene matches: 15. The CDR3 extends over 15 amino acids. Germline assignment: CDR1 SGHNT and CDR2 YYREEE (reference sequence). CDR3 nucleotide sequence: TGTGCCAGCAGCCCAGGGGGCGGACCCATGGAAGGGCAGTTCTTC. This codes for CASSPGGGPMEGQFF.

The chain links TRBV9 to TRBJ2-2; possible D gene TRBD1, 6 bases. Germline-derived CDR1 and CDR2 are SGDLS and YYNGEE. This CDR3 spans 12 amino acids. Deletions cut 3 bases from V and 7 bases from J, with 7 bases between. CDR3 DNA sequence: TGTGCCAGCAGCGACAGGGTCGGGGAGCTGTTTTTT. Its protein is CASSDRVGELFF. The variable domain in full, with the rest retrieved from reference TRBV9 and TRBJ2-2, is DSGVTQTPKHLITATGQRVTLRCSPRSGDLSVYWYQQSLDQGLQFLIQYYNGEERAKGNILERFSAQQFPDLHSELNLSSLELGDSALYFCASSDRVGELFFGEGSRLTVL.

This clone has only one observation. The chain links TRBV19 to TRBJ1-2, with D tentatively TRBD1 (5 bases). V was trimmed by 7 bases and J by 5 bases, leaving 17 bases between them. Germline assignment: CDR1 LNHDA and CDR2 SQIVND (reference sequence). The CDR3 loop spans 14 amino acids. CDR3 nucleotide sequence: TGTGCCAGTACGGAGCTGGGGGGTCAGTATGGCTACACCTTC. It is translated as CASTELGGQYGYTF.

This clone appeared a single time. This rearrangement joins TRBV28 to TRBJ1-1; possibly TRBD1 for D (6 bases). Trimming shortened V by 5 bases and J by 0 bases, and 13 bases separated the two germline ends. There are 15 residues in the CDR3. The germline V gene has CDR1 MDHEN and CDR2 SYDVKM. The CDR3 spells CASSDSGTLNTEAFF. The CDR3, as DNA: TGTGCCAGCAGTGATTCCGGGACACTGAACACTGAAGCTTTCTTT.

The chain employs TRBV7-2 and TRBJ1-3; D remains ambiguous. CDR3 size: 15 residues. V was shortened by 0 bases and J by 1 base, with 7 bases between the two germline ends. Per germline, CDR1 SGHTA and CDR2 FQGNSA. The CDR3 spells CASSLAGGSGNTIYF. In DNA form, the CDR3 reads TGTGCCAGCAGCTTAGCGGGCGGGTCTGGAAACACCATATATTTT.

This chain uses TRBV6-5 with TRBJ2-7, with 9 bases matching TRBD1. With 4 bases clipped from V and 2 bases from J, the junction kept 3 bases outside the gene matches. There are 14 residues in the CDR3. Germline CDR1 is MNHEY and CDR2 is SVGAGI. The CDR3 reads CASSFRQGAYEQYF. CDR3 nucleotide sequence: TGTGCCAGCAGTTTCCGACAGGGGGCCTACGAGCAGTACTTC.

The chain couples TRBV5-4 to TRBJ2-5, with TRBD1 matching over 8 bases. Germline V gene sequence: CDR1 SGHNT, CDR2 YYREEE (reference sequence). The CDR3 consists of 15 residues. V lost 1 base to trimming and J lost 5 bases; unmatched junction nucleotides: 7. CDR3 in amino acids: CASSLKPRGRETQYF. DNA for the CDR3: TGTGCCAGCAGCTTGAAGCCCAGGGGGCGGGAGACCCAGTACTTC.

The rearrangement links TRBV7-9 to TRBJ1-4, with D uncertain. Germline V CDR1 and CDR2: SEHNR, FQNEAQ (reference sequence). CDR3 length: 15 residues. Deletions cut 6 bases from V and 4 bases from J, with 15 bases between. CDR3 in amino acids: CASSLPWRINEKLFF. The CDR3 coding sequence is TGTGCCAGCAGTCTTCCGTGGAGAATTAATGAAAAACTGTTTTTT.

A single count supports this clone. The V call is TRBV19, the J call TRBJ2-7; 8 bases align to TRBD1. The germline V gene encodes CDR1 LNHDA and CDR2 SQIVND (reference sequence). CDR3 length: 13 residues. The V segment lost 5 bases and the J segment 3 bases; nucleotides outside the gene matches: 3. In nucleotides, the CDR3 is TGTGCCAGTAGTGAAGGGACAGGCTACGAGCAGTACTTC. It specifies CASSEGTGYEQYF.

V gene TRBV9 combines with J gene TRBJ1-6, with D possibly matching TRBD1 (5 bases). CDR1 is SGDLS, CDR2 YYNGEE, per germline. V lost 0 bases, J lost 9 bases, and 13 bases lay in between. There are 15 residues in the CDR3. This CDR3 is CASSVEGVPTSPLHF. The CDR3 DNA follows: TGTGCCAGCAGCGTAGAAGGGGTGCCGACTTCACCCCTCCACTTT. Full variable domain (outside the CDR3, taken from reference TRBV9 and TRBJ1-6): DSGVTQTPKHLITATGQRVTLRCSPRSGDLSVYWYQQSLDQGLQFLIQYYNGEERAKGNILERFSAQQFPDLHSELNLSSLELGDSALYFCASSVEGVPTSPLHFGNGTRLTVT.

The V gene is TRBV7-2, the J gene TRBJ2-1; a weak D match, TRBD2 (5 bases). Germline values: CDR1 SGHTA, CDR2 FQGNSA. CDR3 length: 13 amino acids. Trimming took off 5 bases at V and 8 bases at J, with 13 bases between the two ends. CDR3 in DNA: TGTGCCAGCAGCATTGGACTTCACGATGAGCAGTTCTTC. Its translation is CASSIGLHDEQFF.